The rows below give T cell receptor beta chains drawn from one sample of a study of blood T cell repertoires in COVID-19. Assay: immunoSEQ multiplex PCR; the TCRdb copy retains only in-frame clones and omits some. The sample records approximately 68,000 clones, roughly 84% being singletons. The sequenced sample was peripheral blood. These receptors all stem from a woman aged 60 to 75 with acute or convalescent COVID-19. Both conserved end residues are part of each CDR3. A D gene is named only where the DNA matches it firmly. Clone size is given for some rows only: seen once, a few or many times, or a class if the clone is expanded.

size: -
V: TRBV10-3
D: -
J: TRBJ1-5
CDR3: CAISIDSSNQPQHF
DNA: TGTGCCATCAGTATAGACAGTAGCAATCAGCCCCAGCATTTT

size: few
V: TRBV24-1
D: -
J: TRBJ1-4
CDR3: CATSDTGSNEKLFF
DNA: TGTGCCACCAGTGATACCGGGTCTAATGAAAAACTGTTTTTT

size: -
V: TRBV11-2
D: -
J: TRBJ2-1
CDR3: CASTEGGLANNEQFF
DNA: TGTGCCAGCACCGAAGGAGGGCTAGCTAACAATGAGCAGTTCTTC

size: -
V: TRBV7-9
D: TRBD2
J: TRBJ2-6
CDR3: CASSSLFAGGVSGANVLTF
DNA: TGTGCCAGCAGCTCCCTCTTCGCGGGGGGGGTCTCTGGGGCCAACGTCCTGACTTTC

size: -
V: TRBV2
D: -
J: TRBJ1-2
CDR3: CASSGRGVNYGYTF
DNA: TGTGCCAGCAGTGGGCGGGGGGTGAACTATGGCTACACCTTC

size: -
V: TRBV6-5
D: TRBD1
J: TRBJ2-7
CDR3: CASSYAAGTGPYEQYF
DNA: TGTGCCAGCAGTTACGCGGCCGGGACAGGGCCCTACGAGCAGTACTTC

size: -
V: TRBV5-1
D: TRBD2
J: TRBJ2-7
CDR3: CASSSRPGTSGISYEQYF
DNA: TGCGCCAGCAGCTCCCGACCCGGGACTAGCGGGATCTCCTACGAGCAGTACTTC

size: -
V: TRBV4-1
D: -
J: TRBJ1-5
CDR3: CASSLGVSNQPQHF
DNA: TGCGCCAGCAGCCTAGGGGTGAGCAATCAGCCCCAGCATTTT

size: -
V: TRBV7-6
D: -
J: TRBJ1-1
CDR3: CASSLPGSTEAFF
DNA: TGTGCCAGCAGCTTACCGGGGTCCACTGAAGCTTTCTTT

size: -
V: TRBV24-1
D: TRBD1
J: TRBJ1-5
CDR3: CATSDPTTGGQPQHF
DNA: TGTGCCACCAGTGACCCAACCACAGGGGGCCAGCCCCAGCATTTT

size: -
V: TRBV15
D: -
J: TRBJ1-5
CDR3: CASRVGGRSDQPQHF
DNA: TGTGCCTCCCGGGTGGGGGGGAGGTCCGATCAGCCCCAGCATTTT

size: -
V: TRBV18
D: TRBD2
J: TRBJ2-1
CDR3: CASSPGTTSDEQFF
DNA: TGTGCCAGCTCCCCCGGGACTACCTCCGATGAGCAGTTCTTC

size: -
V: TRBV27
D: TRBD1
J: TRBJ1-2
CDR3: CASRRQGTNYGYTF
DNA: TGTGCCAGCAGACGACAGGGAACTAACTATGGCTACACCTTC

size: -
V: TRBV6-6
D: -
J: TRBJ2-7
CDR3: CASSSPTASYEQYF
DNA: TGTGCCAGCAGTTCCCCGACAGCTTCCTACGAGCAGTACTTC

size: few
V: TRBV5-1
D: TRBD1
J: TRBJ2-7
CDR3: CASSRPPPTGGEQYF
DNA: TGCGCCAGCAGCCGCCCACCACCGACAGGGGGAGAGCAGTACTTC

size: -
V: TRBV12-3/TRBV12-4
D: -
J: TRBJ2-7
CDR3: CASSLTGSYEQYF
DNA: TGTGCCAGCAGTTTAACGGGCTCCTACGAGCAGTACTTC

size: few
V: TRBV9
D: -
J: TRBJ1-1
CDR3: CASSVEGGGAGAFF
DNA: TGTGCCAGCAGCGTAGAAGGAGGAGGGGCTGGGGCTTTCTTT

size: -
V: TRBV2
D: -
J: TRBJ1-1
CDR3: CASSSDTRAFF
DNA: TGTGCCAGCAGTAGCGATACGAGGGCTTTCTTT

size: -
V: TRBV9
D: TRBD1
J: TRBJ2-7
CDR3: CASSVGFRNRGDEQYF
DNA: TGTGCCAGCAGCGTAGGGTTCCGGAACAGGGGTGACGAGCAGTACTTC

size: once
V: TRBV10-2
D: -
J: TRBJ1-6
CDR3: CASSEAAYNSPLHF
DNA: TGCGCCAGCAGTGAGGCGGCCTATAATTCACCCCTCCACTTT

size: -
V: TRBV29-1
D: TRBD1
J: TRBJ2-2
CDR3: CSVYGTANTGELFF
DNA: TGCAGCGTCTATGGGACAGCGAACACCGGGGAGCTGTTTTTT

size: -
V: TRBV27
D: TRBD1
J: TRBJ2-7
CDR3: CASSLGQGSYEQYF
DNA: TGTGCCAGCAGTTTGGGACAGGGATCCTACGAGCAGTACTTC

size: -
V: TRBV29-1
D: TRBD1
J: TRBJ2-2
CDR3: CSVGSTGTGNTGELFF
DNA: TGCAGCGTTGGATCCACCGGGACAGGGAACACCGGGGAGCTGTTTTTT

size: -
V: TRBV19
D: -
J: TRBJ1-1
CDR3: CATGVRNTEAFF
DNA: TGTGCCACGGGGGTTCGGAACACTGAAGCTTTCTTT

size: -
V: TRBV5-6
D: TRBD1
J: TRBJ1-3
CDR3: CASDTGTGGGGNTIYF
DNA: TGTGCCAGCGACACTGGGACAGGGGGCGGCGGAAACACCATATATTTT

size: -
V: TRBV5-6
D: -
J: TRBJ1-5
CDR3: CASSLGTGDQPQHF
DNA: TGTGCCAGCAGCTTGGGGACTGGAGATCAGCCCCAGCATTTT

size: -
V: TRBV7-3
D: -
J: TRBJ1-1
CDR3: CASSPQKTTYTEAFF
DNA: TGTGCCAGCAGCCCACAGAAGACGACGTACACTGAAGCTTTCTTT

size: -
V: TRBV19
D: TRBD1
J: TRBJ1-3
CDR3: CAIFTDRGGGNTIYF
DNA: TGTGCCATATTCACCGACAGGGGTGGTGGAAACACCATATATTTT

size: few
V: TRBV6-5
D: -
J: TRBJ1-2
CDR3: CASSTGLPNYGYTF
DNA: TGTGCCAGCAGTACAGGGCTCCCTAACTATGGCTACACCTTC

size: once
V: TRBV11-2
D: TRBD1
J: TRBJ1-2
CDR3: CASSPGQAQTPFYTF
DNA: TGTGCCAGCAGCCCAGGACAGGCCCAAACACCCTTCTACACCTTC

size: -
V: TRBV5-6
D: TRBD1
J: TRBJ1-1
CDR3: CASSATGRNTEAFF
DNA: TGTGCCAGCAGCGCGACAGGGAGGAACACTGAAGCTTTCTTT

size: -
V: TRBV18
D: -
J: TRBJ2-1
CDR3: CASSAGPKVNEQFF
DNA: TGTGCCAGCTCAGCAGGGCCAAAGGTCAATGAGCAGTTCTTC

size: -
V: TRBV7-6
D: -
J: TRBJ2-2
CDR3: CASRGLANTGELFF
DNA: TGTGCCAGCAGGGGGCTAGCGAACACCGGGGAGCTGTTTTTT

size: few
V: TRBV19
D: TRBD1
J: TRBJ2-7
CDR3: CASSGQGYEQYF
DNA: TGTGCCAGTAGCGGACAGGGCTACGAGCAGTACTTC

size: -
V: TRBV3-1/TRBV3-2
D: -
J: TRBJ2-3
CDR3: CASSQQAPLTPTDTQYF
DNA: TGTGCCAGCAGCCAACAGGCCCCTCTAACACCCACAGATACGCAGTATTTT

size: -
V: TRBV4-1
D: -
J: TRBJ1-3
CDR3: CASSQVRSGNTIYF
DNA: TGCGCCAGCAGCCAAGTGCGCTCTGGAAACACCATATATTTT

size: -
V: TRBV5-1
D: -
J: TRBJ1-1
CDR3: CASSPSILNTEAFF
DNA: TGCGCCAGCAGCCCCAGTATATTGAACACTGAAGCTTTCTTT

size: few
V: TRBV6-5
D: TRBD1
J: TRBJ1-5
CDR3: CASSQGQALNQPQHF
DNA: TGTGCCAGCAGTCAGGGACAGGCTCTCAATCAGCCCCAGCATTTT

size: -
V: TRBV11-3
D: TRBD1
J: TRBJ1-2
CDR3: CASSLGQDGYTF
DNA: TGTGCCAGCAGCTTGGGACAGGATGGCTACACCTTC